A selection of T cell receptor beta chains follows, all from one sample in a study of identical twins. TCRdb passed the 5' RACE reads through MiXCR, listing each CDR3 protein once. Among 250,000 to 300,000 distinct CDR3 sequences listed, 8.5% to 9.5% were seen once. The data also belong to a second study, concerning yellow fever vaccine responses in identical twins.

What was sequenced was CD8+ T cells sorted from blood. Receptors originate from a woman under 30 in good health. Each CDR3 is given with its conserved first and last residue. Each record gives: D gene, V gene, J gene, clone size, CDR3 DNA, CDR3 protein. D genes are given only for firm matches. The listing skips clone size in some rows; elsewhere it reads once, few, many or a size class.

d_gene: TRBD2; v_gene: TRBV7-9; j_gene: TRBJ2-1; abundance: few; CDR3nt: TGTGCCAGCAGCCCCACTAGCGCCGCGACCTACAATGAGCAGTTCTTC; CDR3aa: CASSPTSAATYNEQFF
d_gene: -; v_gene: TRBV5-6; j_gene: TRBJ2-7; abundance: few; CDR3nt: TGTGCCAGCAGCTTTGGGGCCGAGCAGTACTTC; CDR3aa: CASSFGAEQYF
d_gene: -; v_gene: TRBV5-6; j_gene: TRBJ2-7; abundance: many; CDR3nt: TGTGCCAGCAGCGGACAGAGGAGCTCCTACGAGCAGTACTTC; CDR3aa: CASSGQRSSYEQYF
d_gene: TRBD2; v_gene: TRBV2; j_gene: TRBJ2-5; abundance: few; CDR3nt: TGTGCCAGCAGTGAAGCTGTGGGGGGGAGAGAGACCCAGTACTTC; CDR3aa: CASSEAVGGRETQYF
d_gene: TRBD1; v_gene: TRBV2; j_gene: TRBJ2-7; abundance: -; CDR3nt: TGTGCCGGCGCCTTCACAGGGGACCGTGCCTCCTACGAGCAGTACTTC; CDR3aa: CAGAFTGDRASYEQYF
d_gene: -; v_gene: TRBV15; j_gene: TRBJ2-1; abundance: -; CDR3nt: TGTGCCACCAGCAGAGCGCTAGTAAATGAGCAGTTCTTC; CDR3aa: CATSRALVNEQFF
d_gene: TRBD2; v_gene: TRBV20-1; j_gene: TRBJ2-1; abundance: few; CDR3nt: TGCAGTGCTAGAGATCTGAATCTAGCGGGAGGGCCGGGGAATGAGCAGTTCTTC; CDR3aa: CSARDLNLAGGPGNEQFF
d_gene: -; v_gene: TRBV3-1; j_gene: TRBJ2-7; abundance: -; CDR3nt: TGTGCCACCCAACGGACAGAGCCGCCCTACGAGCAGTACTTC; CDR3aa: CATQRTEPPYEQYF
d_gene: TRBD1; v_gene: TRBV7-9; j_gene: TRBJ2-7; abundance: -; CDR3nt: TGTGCCAGCAGCCACCGGGACAGGGACTACGAGCAGTACTTC; CDR3aa: CASSHRDRDYEQYF
d_gene: -; v_gene: TRBV20-1; j_gene: TRBJ2-7; abundance: few; CDR3nt: TGCAGTGCTAGAGATCAGTTCGGCAGGGGATACGAGCAGTACTTC; CDR3aa: CSARDQFGRGYEQYF
d_gene: -; v_gene: TRBV11-2; j_gene: TRBJ2-7; abundance: -; CDR3nt: TGTGCCAGCAGCTTTGGAGGGCCTGCGTCCTACGAGCAGTACTTC; CDR3aa: CASSFGGPASYEQYF
d_gene: -; v_gene: TRBV10-3; j_gene: TRBJ2-7; abundance: -; CDR3nt: TGTGCCAGCCGCAGTGGACAGCAGTATTACGAGCAGTACTTC; CDR3aa: CASRSGQQYYEQYF
d_gene: -; v_gene: TRBV5-6; j_gene: TRBJ2-6; abundance: few; CDR3nt: TGTGCCAGCAGCCAATCCCTCACGGCAGGGGCCAACGTCCTGACTTTC; CDR3aa: CASSQSLTAGANVLTF
d_gene: -; v_gene: TRBV7-8; j_gene: TRBJ1-1; abundance: -; CDR3nt: TGTGCCAGCAGATATTTGCAGGGAGAGACTGAAGCTTTCTTT; CDR3aa: CASRYLQGETEAFF
d_gene: -; v_gene: TRBV12-3/TRBV12-4; j_gene: TRBJ2-7; abundance: -; CDR3nt: TGTGCCAGTAGGCCGGCTAACTCCTACGAGCAGTACTTC; CDR3aa: CASRPANSYEQYF
d_gene: -; v_gene: TRBV3-1; j_gene: TRBJ1-5; abundance: -; CDR3nt: TGTGCCAGCAGCCCTTCAGGCTATAGCAATCAGCCCCAGCATTTT; CDR3aa: CASSPSGYSNQPQHF
d_gene: -; v_gene: TRBV10-3; j_gene: TRBJ1-5; abundance: many; CDR3nt: TGTGCCACTGGGACTCCTTATCAGCCCCAGCATTTT; CDR3aa: CATGTPYQPQHF
d_gene: -; v_gene: TRBV7-6; j_gene: TRBJ2-2; abundance: -; CDR3nt: TGTGCCAGCAGCTTGGGTTCCCGGCGGTACGCCGGGGAGCTGTTTTTT; CDR3aa: CASSLGSRRYAGELFF
d_gene: -; v_gene: TRBV9; j_gene: TRBJ2-1; abundance: many; CDR3nt: TGTGCCAGCAGCGTAGAGAGGAGCTCCTACAATGAGCAGTTCTTC; CDR3aa: CASSVERSSYNEQFF
d_gene: TRBD1; v_gene: TRBV12-3/TRBV12-4; j_gene: TRBJ2-5; abundance: many; CDR3nt: TGTGCCAGCAGTAAACAGGGGGAGACCCAGTACTTC; CDR3aa: CASSKQGETQYF
d_gene: -; v_gene: TRBV7-9; j_gene: TRBJ2-5; abundance: -; CDR3nt: TGTGCCAGCAGCTTGAAGGGCCAGCAAGAGACCCAGTACTTC; CDR3aa: CASSLKGQQETQYF
d_gene: -; v_gene: TRBV29-1; j_gene: TRBJ2-2; abundance: few; CDR3nt: TGCAGCGGGGAGAGGGATAACACCGGGGAGCTGTTTTTT; CDR3aa: CSGERDNTGELFF
d_gene: -; v_gene: TRBV11-2; j_gene: TRBJ2-3; abundance: -; CDR3nt: TGTGCCAGCAGCTTATTTCCAGAATCCCCCACAGATACGCAGTATTTT; CDR3aa: CASSLFPESPTDTQYF
d_gene: -; v_gene: TRBV6-1; j_gene: TRBJ2-7; abundance: -; CDR3nt: TGTGCCAGCAGTCAGGACCTTCTACGCGAGCAGTACTTC; CDR3aa: CASSQDLLREQYF
d_gene: -; v_gene: TRBV21-1; j_gene: TRBJ2-1; abundance: few; CDR3nt: TGTGCCAGCAGACAAAGTCAAAACTCCCTCGAAGATCCCACGGGATCCTACAATGAGCAGTTCTTC; CDR3aa: CASRQSQNSLEDPTGSYNEQFF
d_gene: -; v_gene: TRBV27; j_gene: TRBJ1-1; abundance: few; CDR3nt: TGTGCCACCATTCCCTTCGCGGGCGGTACTGAAGCTTTCTTT; CDR3aa: CATIPFAGGTEAFF
d_gene: -; v_gene: TRBV4-3; j_gene: TRBJ2-1; abundance: few; CDR3nt: TGCGCCAGCAGCCCCATTGGGAGCGGGGAGCAGTTCTTC; CDR3aa: CASSPIGSGEQFF
d_gene: TRBD2; v_gene: TRBV20-1; j_gene: TRBJ2-1; abundance: -; CDR3nt: TGCAGTGCTAGTTACGAACTAGCGGGGGGGCTTGATGAGCAGTTCTTC; CDR3aa: CSASYELAGGLDEQFF
d_gene: TRBD1; v_gene: TRBV19; j_gene: TRBJ2-1; abundance: many; CDR3nt: TGTGCCAGCTGCGCCGGGACAGGGGTGGATGAGCAGTTCTTC; CDR3aa: CASCAGTGVDEQFF
d_gene: -; v_gene: TRBV7-3; j_gene: TRBJ2-5; abundance: -; CDR3nt: TGTGCCAGCAGCTTAAAAGCTAGCGACAATAAGTACTTC; CDR3aa: CASSLKASDNKYF
d_gene: TRBD1; v_gene: TRBV27; j_gene: TRBJ1-2; abundance: many; CDR3nt: TGTGCCAGCAGTTTTCAAGGACAGGGGGTTTCTGGCTACACCTTC; CDR3aa: CASSFQGQGVSGYTF
d_gene: -; v_gene: TRBV7-6; j_gene: TRBJ2-1; abundance: few; CDR3nt: TGTGCCAGCAGCTTGGCCCCTCAATCTGGGGAGTTCTTC; CDR3aa: CASSLAPQSGEFF
d_gene: -; v_gene: TRBV27; j_gene: TRBJ1-1; abundance: many; CDR3nt: TGTGCCAGCATGAGGGGACATTTAAACACTGAAGCTTTCTTT; CDR3aa: CASMRGHLNTEAFF
d_gene: TRBD2; v_gene: TRBV3-1; j_gene: TRBJ2-1; abundance: -; CDR3nt: TGTGCCAGCAGCCATGTGAGCGGGGGGCCATACAATGAGCAGTTCTTC; CDR3aa: CASSHVSGGPYNEQFF
d_gene: -; v_gene: TRBV25-1; j_gene: TRBJ2-7; abundance: few; CDR3nt: TGTGCCAGCAGTGTGCAGGGAGCACCCTACGAGCAGTACTTC; CDR3aa: CASSVQGAPYEQYF
d_gene: TRBD2; v_gene: TRBV4-1; j_gene: TRBJ2-7; abundance: many; CDR3nt: TGCGCCAGCAGCGGACTAGGAAGCGAGCAGTACTTC; CDR3aa: CASSGLGSEQYF
d_gene: -; v_gene: TRBV20-1; j_gene: TRBJ2-7; abundance: few; CDR3nt: TGCAGTGCTTCCCAACCAGGGACGGTATCCTACGAGCAGTACTTC; CDR3aa: CSASQPGTVSYEQYF
d_gene: -; v_gene: TRBV29-1; j_gene: TRBJ2-7; abundance: many; CDR3nt: TGCAGCGCGACGGTCTCCCCCTCCTACGAGCAGTACTTC; CDR3aa: CSATVSPSYEQYF
d_gene: TRBD1; v_gene: TRBV19; j_gene: TRBJ2-1; abundance: few; CDR3nt: TGTGCCAGTAGACCACGGGACAGCCGATCCAATGAGCAGTTCTTC; CDR3aa: CASRPRDSRSNEQFF
d_gene: TRBD1; v_gene: TRBV29-1; j_gene: TRBJ1-5; abundance: few; CDR3nt: TGCAGCGTTGGAGGGGGGACAGGGGGGGATCAGCCCCAGCATTTT; CDR3aa: CSVGGGTGGDQPQHF
d_gene: -; v_gene: TRBV30; j_gene: TRBJ2-7; abundance: -; CDR3nt: TGTGCCTGGAGTCCTACCTTCTCGGCCCTCGAGCAGTACTTC; CDR3aa: CAWSPTFSALEQYF
d_gene: -; v_gene: TRBV6-1; j_gene: TRBJ2-7; abundance: many; CDR3nt: TGTGCCAGCACCCACGCCCCAACAGGGTTCGGAGGGCAGTACTTC; CDR3aa: CASTHAPTGFGGQYF
d_gene: TRBD2; v_gene: TRBV7-9; j_gene: TRBJ2-7; abundance: few; CDR3nt: TGTGCCAGCAGCGCCTGGATGGCTAGCGGGGGCCCGACGGAGCAGTACTTC; CDR3aa: CASSAWMASGGPTEQYF
d_gene: -; v_gene: TRBV29-1; j_gene: TRBJ2-3; abundance: few; CDR3nt: TGCAGCGTTGTCGGCTCAGGGAGAACAGATACGCAGTATTTT; CDR3aa: CSVVGSGRTDTQYF